These 28 T cell receptor beta chains came from one sample sequenced in a study of response to subunit inactivated influenza vaccine. MiXCR, run by TCRdb on the RT-PCR reads, gives a single entry per CDR3 protein. The sample contains 650,000 to 800,000 distinct CDR3 sequences, over 11% of which appear only once. Source: PBMCs from blood, taken about 14 days before vaccination. All receptors derive from a man in his forties or fifties who received an inactivated influenza vaccine.

This clonotype was found a few times. This sequence joins TRBV13 and TRBJ2-7, with D unresolved. The CDR3 length is 16 residues. CDR1 is PRHDT, CDR2 FYEKMQ, per germline (reference sequence). Trimming removed 0 bases at V and 0 bases at J, with 12 bases between. CDR3 coding DNA: TGTGCCAGCAGCTTAGGTGTCGGGTCCCTCTCCTACGAGCAGTACTTC. Translating it yields CASSLGVGSLSYEQYF.

This clonotype was observed a handful of times. J is TRBJ2-1 and V is TRBV15; D is tentatively TRBD1 or TRBD2 (6 bases each). CDR1 and CDR2 (germline): LNHNV, YYDKDF (reference sequence). Trimming removed 6 bases at V and 2 bases at J, with 20 bases between. The CDR3 has 17 residues. The CDR3 DNA sequence: TGTGCCACCAGAGGGGGGAACCCGGCGGTAACCTACAATGAGCAGTTCTTC. It codes for CATRGGNPAVTYNEQFF.

In its sample, this clonotype was seen a few times. CDR3 DNA: TGTGCCAGCAGCCAGATAGGGACAGGGAGGAGTGGCTACACCTTC. Translation gives CASSQIGTGRSGYTF. The chain combines TRBV3-1 with TRBJ1-2, with 9 bases that match TRBD1. From germline, CDR1 is LGHDT and CDR2 YNNKEL (reference sequence). Trimming took 3 bases from V and 7 from J; bases not matched to a gene: 9. This CDR3 contains 15 residues.

This chain uses TRBV25-1 with TRBJ2-2; the D gene is possibly TRBD1 (5 bases). CDR1 and CDR2 (germline): MGHDK, SYGVNS. This CDR3 is built from 12 residues. The V end lost 2 bases, the J end lost 9 bases, and 7 bases lay between the germline ends. The chain's CDR3 is CASSEGARELFF. The CDR3, as DNA: TGTGCCAGCAGTGAAGGGGCTAGGGAGCTGTTTTTT. The full variable domain, completed using reference TRBV25-1 and TRBJ2-2, is EADIYQTPRYLVIGTGKKITLECSQTMGHDKMYWYQQDPGMELHLIHYSYGVNSTEKGDLSSESTVSRIRTEHFPLTLESARPSHTSQYLCASSEGARELFFGEGSRLTVL.

This clonotype was counted a few times. The chain employs TRBV5-8 and TRBJ1-1; unclear D gene. This CDR3 region has 12 residues. V dropped 2 bases and J dropped 4 bases, with 6 bases sitting between them. CDR1 is SGHTS and CDR2 is YDEGEE in the germline V gene. CDR3 nucleotides: TGTGCCAGCAGCTTCTTGGTCACTGAAGCTTTCTTT. Residues: CASSFLVTEAFF. Drawing the rest from reference TRBV5-8 and TRBJ1-1, the complete variable domain is EAGVTQSPTHLIKTRGQQATLRCSPISGHTSVYWYQQALGLGLQFLLWYDEGEERNRGNFPPRFSGRQFPNYSSELNVNALELEDSALYLCASSFLVTEAFFGQGTRLTVV.

This clonotype was found many times. The gene calls are TRBV5-1 and TRBJ2-1, with a possible D match to TRBD2 (7 bases). Germline loops: CDR1 SGHRS, CDR2 YFSETQ. The V gene lost 0 bases and the J gene lost 5 bases, with 9 bases spanning the gap. This CDR3 has 14 amino acids. The CDR3 nucleotides read TGCGCCAGCAGCTTGGCGGGGGGCGACAATGAGCAGTTCTTC. It yields the protein CASSLAGGDNEQFF.

In its sample, this clonotype was seen many times. The chain uses TRBV6-2 or TRBV6-3 and TRBJ2-7; 8 bases agree with TRBD1. With V trimmed by 6 bases and J by 0 bases, 10 bases remained unmatched. CDR1 and CDR2 from the germline V gene are MNHEY and SVGEGT. The CDR3 extends over 16 amino acids. The CDR3 reads CASSAQGTGHSYEQYF. The CDR3 DNA reads as TGTGCCAGCAGCGCACAAGGGACAGGCCACTCCTACGAGCAGTACTTC.

This clonotype showed up just a few times. This chain uses TRBV4-1 with TRBJ2-2; 8 bases are shared with TRBD2. V shed 8 bases and J 6 bases; nucleotides not matched to a gene: 14. In germline, CDR1 is MGHRA, CDR2 YSYEKL. CDR3 length: 16 amino acids. CDR3 sequence: CASDRRAGGSAGELFF. The CDR3 nucleotides read TGCGCCAGCGACAGACGCGCGGGGGGCTCGGCCGGGGAGCTGTTTTTT.

The chain has TRBV12-3 or TRBV12-4 and TRBJ1-3; TRBD1 agrees at 7 bases. J lost 7 bases, V lost 5 bases, and 17 bases had no gene match. This CDR3 spans 17 amino acids. CDR3 sequence: CASSPILGQLLRNTIYF. The CDR3 DNA reads TGTGCCAGCAGTCCTATCCTGGGACAGTTGTTGCGGAACACCATATATTTT.

The chain links TRBV12-3 or TRBV12-4 to TRBJ2-7; TRBD2 matches 9 bases. This CDR3 is 16 amino acids long. Trimming removed 5 bases from V and 6 bases from J; junction bases left unmatched: 14. CDR3 sequence reads: CASSVVVAGERGEQYF. The DNA of the CDR3 is TGTGCCAGCAGTGTAGTGGTAGCGGGGGAACGGGGCGAGCAGTACTTC.

This rearrangement joins TRBV4-2 to TRBJ2-1, with D possibly being TRBD1 (5 bases). The CDR3 spans 14 residues. V was shortened by 5 bases and J by 4 bases, with 12 bases between the two germline ends. Germline V gene lookup returns CDR1 LGHNA and CDR2 YNFKEQ. The CDR3 sequence is CASSGPGLYNEQFF. CDR3 in DNA: TGTGCCAGCAGCGGGCCAGGGTTATACAATGAGCAGTTCTTC.

This clonotype has more than one count but fewer than ten. This sequence joins TRBV12-3 or TRBV12-4 and TRBJ1-5, with unresolved D. V gave up 2 bases and J gave up 6 bases, with 8 bases separating them. The CDR3 extends over 13 amino acids. CDR3 sequence: CASSLIEGQPQHF. The CDR3 DNA follows: TGTGCCAGCAGTTTAATCGAAGGTCAGCCCCAGCATTTT.

The chain employs TRBV20-1 and TRBJ2-3; the match to TRBD2 covers 7 bases. The V gene end was trimmed by 2 bases and the J gene end by 2 bases; junction bases not matched to a gene: 4. Germline V gene data show CDR1 as DFQATT and CDR2 as SNEGSKA (reference sequence). CDR3 length: 14 residues. In DNA, the CDR3 is TGCAGTGCTAGATCTAGCGGCTTCACAGATACGCAGTATTTT. Protein sequence: CSARSSGFTDTQYF.

This clonotype has only a few counts. The V call is TRBV7-6, the J call TRBJ2-1; D unresolved. This CDR3 comprises 17 residues. The germline V gene has CDR1 SGHVS and CDR2 FNYEAQ. Trimming pared 2 bases from V and 0 bases from J, leaving 14 bases between. The CDR3 DNA follows: TGTGCCAGCAGCTTACTTTATATGAGGAGCTCCTACAATGAGCAGTTCTTC. It translates to CASSLLYMRSSYNEQFF.

This clonotype has a handful of counts. The chain employs TRBV12-3 or TRBV12-4 and TRBJ2-7; 9 nucleotides agree with TRBD2. Trimming cost V 7 bases and J 0 bases; bases outside gene matches: 7. The CDR3 totals 15 residues. The chain's CDR3 is CASTLSGRYSYEQYF. CDR3 in DNA: TGTGCCAGCACCCTTAGCGGGAGATACTCCTACGAGCAGTACTTC.

This clonotype was observed a few times. The genes are TRBV28 and TRBJ2-3, with a tentative D call TRBD1 (5 bases). Trimming removed 11 bases from V and 0 bases from J, with 18 bases in between. CDR3 length equals 15 residues. Germline V gene sequence: CDR1 MDHEN, CDR2 SYDVKM. CDR3 sequence reads: CAAGINIQSTDTQYF. CDR3 sequence (DNA): TGTGCCGCAGGGATAAACATTCAAAGCACAGATACGCAGTATTTT.

This clonotype was seen many times. The rearrangement uses TRBV20-1 and TRBJ1-5, with D possibly TRBD1 on 6 matching bases. CDR1 is DFQATT and CDR2 is SNEGSKA in the germline V gene (reference sequence). The CDR3 sequence is 19 residues long. The V gene lost 6 bases and the J gene lost 6 bases, with 33 bases spanning the gap. CDR3 protein: CSATTGIGLGGRGGQPQHF. CDR3 sequence (DNA): TGCAGTGCCACAACAGGGATCGGGCTCGGCGGTCGGGGGGGTCAGCCCCAGCATTTT.

The chain links TRBV5-1 to TRBJ2-1; 10 bases are shared with TRBD2. With 4 bases clipped from V and 6 bases from J, the junction kept 13 bases outside the gene matches. Germline loops: CDR1 SGHRS, CDR2 YFSETQ. The CDR3 contains 17 residues. The CDR3 region is CASSLVPGTSVPNEQFF. CDR3 in DNA: TGCGCCAGCAGCCTAGTGCCGGGGACTAGCGTACCCAATGAGCAGTTCTTC.

A few counts support this clonotype. The CDR3 is CASSFTGRGYEQYF. CDR3 DNA sequence: TGTGCCAGCAGTTTTACAGGGCGAGGCTACGAGCAGTACTTC. The chain joins TRBV27 to TRBJ2-7, with D possibly matching TRBD1 (6 bases). V was shortened by 3 bases and J by 3 bases, with 12 bases between the two germline ends. The germline CDR1 and CDR2 sequences are MNHEY and SMNVEV (reference sequence). The CDR3 consists of 14 residues.

This clonotype was observed a few times. The chain links TRBV14 to TRBJ2-4; 7 bases match TRBD1. From germline, CDR1 is SGHDN and CDR2 FVKESK. This CDR3 has 15 residues. The trim removed 2 bases at V and 6 bases at J, leaving 7 bases unmatched. CDR3 protein: CASSQPDRAANIQYF. CDR3 bases: TGTGCCAGCAGCCAACCCGACAGGGCGGCAAACATTCAGTACTTC.

This clonotype was recorded at least ten times. This chain links TRBV7-8 with TRBJ2-3; D perhaps matches TRBD2 (5 bases). From germline, CDR1 is SGHVS and CDR2 FQNEAQ. The CDR3 runs 13 residues. V lost 6 bases, J lost 6 bases, and 13 bases lay in between. The CDR3 region is CASSPLGQDTQYF. Written as DNA, the CDR3 is TGTGCCAGCAGTCCACTAGGTCAGGATACGCAGTATTTT.

This rearrangement joins TRBV28 to TRBJ2-3, with 10 bases lining up with TRBD2. The CDR3 covers 16 residues. The V gene's germline CDR1 is MDHEN and CDR2 SYDVKM. V shed 6 bases and J 1 base; nucleotides not matched to a gene: 7. The CDR3 region has the DNA TGTGCCAGCAGCCTTGCCCTAGCGGGGGGCACAGATACGCAGTATTTT. It specifies CASSLALAGGTDTQYF.

V and J are TRBV5-1 and TRBJ2-1; the match to TRBD2 covers 9 bases. V shed 0 bases and J 6 bases; nucleotides not matched to a gene: 10. This CDR3 has 17 amino acids. Per the germline V gene, CDR1 is SGHRS and CDR2 is YFSETQ. Here the CDR3 DNA reads TGCGCCAGCAGCTTGGGACCTGGCGGGGGGGCGGCCAATGAGCAGTTCTTC. This codes for CASSLGPGGGAANEQFF. The full variable domain, in which reference TRBV5-1 and TRBJ2-1 provide the parts outside the CDR3, is KAGVTQTPRYLIKTRGQQVTLSCSPISGHRSVSWYQQTPGQGLQFLFEYFSETQRNKGNFPGRFSGRQFSNSRSEMNVSTLELGDSALYLCASSLGPGGGAANEQFFGPGTRLTVL.

This clonotype was observed many times. The chain uses TRBV7-8 and TRBJ2-7; D uncertain. Trimming pared 0 bases from V and 2 bases from J, leaving 11 bases between. CDR1 SGHVS and CDR2 FQNEAQ come from the germline V gene. This CDR3 has 15 residues. The CDR3 bases are TGTGCCAGCAGCTTAGCCTCCGGACCTACCTACGAGCAGTACTTC. Amino acids: CASSLASGPTYEQYF. Using reference TRBV7-8 and TRBJ2-7 for the parts outside the CDR3, the full variable domain is GAGVSQSPRYKVAKRGQDVALRCDPISGHVSLFWYQQALGQGPEFLTYFQNEAQLDKSGLPSDRFFAERPEGSVSTLKIQRTQQEDSAVYLCASSLASGPTYEQYFGPGTRLTVT.

A few counts support this clonotype. The rearrangement uses TRBV18 and TRBJ2-7, with 7 nucleotides matching TRBD2. Germline-derived CDR1 and CDR2 are KGHSH and LQKENI. After removal of 1 base from V and 5 bases from J, the junction contained 8 bases not matched to a gene. This CDR3 has 15 amino acids. This CDR3 reads CASSPRAGAPHEQYF. In DNA form, the CDR3 reads TGTGCCAGCTCACCACGGGCGGGAGCCCCCCACGAGCAGTACTTC.

This clonotype was detected a few times. The chain has TRBV5-1 and TRBJ2-3; a weak D match, TRBD2 (6 bases). The V gene's germline CDR1 is SGHRS and CDR2 YFSETQ. Deletions cut 6 bases from V and 5 bases from J, with 16 bases between. This CDR3 is 14 amino acids long. CDR3 protein: CASTTGGGRDTQYF. For the CDR3, the DNA is TGCGCCAGCACCACCGGGGGAGGAAGAGATACGCAGTATTTT. The full variable domain, completed using reference TRBV5-1 and TRBJ2-3, is KAGVTQTPRYLIKTRGQQVTLSCSPISGHRSVSWYQQTPGQGLQFLFEYFSETQRNKGNFPGRFSGRQFSNSRSEMNVSTLELGDSALYLCASTTGGGRDTQYFGPGTRLTVL.

In this sample, this clonotype turned up a few times. V is TRBV29-1 and J is TRBJ1-1; tentative D call: TRBD1 (6 bases). Germline V gene data show CDR1 as SQVTM and CDR2 as ANQGSEA. The CDR3 has 13 amino acids. Trimming left V 4 bases short and J 6 bases short, with 15 bases between. The CDR3 bases are TGCAGCGTTGTGAGTCTGGCAGGGGCTGAAGCTTTCTTT. As protein: CSVVSLAGAEAFF.

This clonotype was found many times. The chain links TRBV5-1 to TRBJ2-1, with 12 nucleotides matching TRBD2. The CDR3 has 16 residues. V shed 0 bases, J shed 3 bases, and the junction held 1 base outside the gene matches. Per the germline V gene, CDR1 is SGHRS and CDR2 is YFSETQ. In nucleotides, the CDR3 is TGCGCCAGCAGCTTGGCACTAGCGGGAGGCTACAATGAGCAGTTCTTC. Amino acid sequence: CASSLALAGGYNEQFF.